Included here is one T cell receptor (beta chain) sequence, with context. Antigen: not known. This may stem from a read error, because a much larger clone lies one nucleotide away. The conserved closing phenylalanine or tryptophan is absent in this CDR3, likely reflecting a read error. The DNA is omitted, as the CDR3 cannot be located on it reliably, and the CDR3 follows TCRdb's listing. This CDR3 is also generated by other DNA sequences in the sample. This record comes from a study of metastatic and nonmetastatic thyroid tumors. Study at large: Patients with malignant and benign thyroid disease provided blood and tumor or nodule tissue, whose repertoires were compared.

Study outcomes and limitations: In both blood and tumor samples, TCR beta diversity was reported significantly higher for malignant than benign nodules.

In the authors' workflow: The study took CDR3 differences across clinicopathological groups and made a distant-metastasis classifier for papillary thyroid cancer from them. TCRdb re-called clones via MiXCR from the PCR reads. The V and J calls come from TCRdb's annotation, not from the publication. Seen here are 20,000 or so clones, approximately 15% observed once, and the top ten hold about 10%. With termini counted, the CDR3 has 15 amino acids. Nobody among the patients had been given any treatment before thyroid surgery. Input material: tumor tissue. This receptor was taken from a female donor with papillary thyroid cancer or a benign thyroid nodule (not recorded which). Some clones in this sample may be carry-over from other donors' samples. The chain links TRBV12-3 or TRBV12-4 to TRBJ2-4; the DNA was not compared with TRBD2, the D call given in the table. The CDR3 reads CASSLIFFLVGPNGG.